The present TCR beta chain was sequenced within a study of blood T cells in healthy people across ages. Per-sample PBMC isolation yielded at least 6.5 million cells. Combining a sample-barcoded 5' primer with a J-beta primer mix, a second PCR ran for about 6 to 12 cycles. TCRdb analysed the 5' RACE reads with MiXCR anew, one entry per CDR3 protein. The data contain some 940,000 distinct CDR3 sequences, 25% to 35% of them singletons. Points on this clonotype: Its antigen is as yet unknown.

Study-wide findings and caveats: Observed TCR beta diversity showed a strong correlation with the percentage of naive T cells as measured by flow cytometry.

This sample also belongs to another study, concerning T cells of mothers and their children. As reported in that work: The study recruited three healthy Caucasian mothers and their six children as donors. Reads recorded for TCR beta CDR3 numbered over 9 million per mother and approximately 2.9 million per child.

The sequence derives from a woman between 35 and 50 years old in good health. Sequencing used blood.

CDR3 nucleotides: TGTGCCAGCAGTTGGGTAGACAGGGTATACACCTTC. Translation gives CASSWVDRVYTF. The chain uses TRBV7-9 and TRBJ1-2, with 7 bases fitting TRBD1. Germline trimming cut 6 bases from V and 11 bases from J; bases unmatched to any gene: 9. The CDR3 has 12 residues. Germline V gene data show CDR1 as SEHNR and CDR2 as FQNEAQ (reference sequence).